These 20 T cell receptor beta chains came from one sample sequenced in a study of T cell changes during pregnancy in multiple sclerosis (dated by TCRdb to 2018 to 2020). Libraries were made using the immunoSEQ multiplex PCR assay. The table comes from immuneACCESS by way of TCRdb, which keeps in-frame sequences with V and J called. Part of the clones is missing from these tables; in studies checked, under half for an unresolved V gene and the rest for unknown reasons. In all, the sample holds tens of thousands of clones, and more than 80% of those were seen once. The top ten clonotypes cover 0.45% to 0.75% of the sample. Sequenced here: CD4+ T cells from peripheral blood mononuclear cells, sampled in the first trimester of pregnancy. These receptors originate from a female donor with multiple sclerosis, enrolled in a pregnancy study.

The chain combines TRBV19 with TRBJ1-2; D uncertain. The CDR3 runs 12 residues. With 6 bases removed from V and 4 bases from J, the gap between germline ends came to 9 bases. The germline gives CDR1 LNHDA, CDR2 SQIVND (reference sequence). CDR3 region: CASSGLFYGYTF. The CDR3 nucleotides read TGTGCCAGTAGCGGACTCTTCTATGGCTACACCTTC.

This chain joins TRBV4-1 and TRBJ1-4; 10 nucleotides agree with TRBD1. This CDR3 is 17 amino acids long. The ends lost 0 bases at V and 2 bases at J; junction bases unmatched: 3. CDR1 is MGHRA and CDR2 is YSYEKL in the germline V gene. The CDR3 loop reads CASSQEGQGRTNEKLFF. CDR3 coding DNA: TGCGCCAGCAGCCAAGAGGGACAGGGGAGGACTAATGAAAAACTGTTTTTT.

The V call is TRBV11-2, the J call TRBJ2-7, with 8 bases fitting TRBD2. V was pared by 2 bases and J by 0 bases, with 9 bases of the junction left unmatched. Germline values: CDR1 SGHAT, CDR2 FQNNGV. This CDR3 spans 17 amino acids. As DNA, the CDR3 is TGTGCCAGCAGCTTAAGGCTAGCGGGCGGTAACTCCTACGAGCAGTACTTC. This translates into CASSLRLAGGNSYEQYF. The full variable domain, in which reference TRBV11-2 and TRBJ2-7 provide the parts outside the CDR3, is EAGVAQSPRYKIIEKRQSVAFWCNPISGHATLYWYQQILGQGPKLLIQFQNNGVVDDSQLPKDRFSAERLKGVDSTLKIQPAKLEDSAVYLCASSLRLAGGNSYEQYFGPGTRLTVT.

This clone was seen a single time. The chain has TRBV9 and TRBJ2-2; the match to TRBD2 covers 9 bases. The CDR3 runs to 14 residues. CDR1 and CDR2 from the germline V gene are SGDLS and YYNGEE. Trimming at V came to 5 bases and at J to 5 bases, leaving 4 bases not matched to a gene. The CDR3 DNA is TGTGCCAGCAGTCATGGACTAGCGACCGGGGAGCTGTTTTTT. Its protein product is CASSHGLATGELFF.

The chain carries TRBV6-1 and TRBJ2-3, with D possibly being TRBD1 (6 bases). Germline V gene data show CDR1 as MNHNS and CDR2 as SASEGT. V was clipped by 2 bases and J by 1 base, with 13 bases between them. This CDR3 has 16 amino acids. In DNA, the CDR3 is TGTGCCAGCAGTGAATTGGGACACCTCGGCACAGATACGCAGTATTTT. This gives the protein CASSELGHLGTDTQYF.

The chain is built from TRBV11-2 and TRBJ1-4; no clear D gene. The germline CDR1 and CDR2 sequences are SGHAT and FQNNGV. V was clipped by 1 base and J by 4 bases, with 10 bases between them. The CDR3 runs to 15 residues. CDR3 sequence (DNA): TGTGCCAGCAGCTTAGTGTCCGGTTATAATGAAAAACTGTTTTTT. It encodes CASSLVSGYNEKLFF.

J is TRBJ2-7 and V is TRBV18, with D unclear. Germline V CDR1 and CDR2: KGHSH, LQKENI. The V end was cut by 3 bases, the J end by 3 bases, with 6 bases between. CDR3 length: 12 amino acids. This CDR3 reads CASSPPGYEQYF. In nucleotides, the CDR3 is TGTGCCAGCTCACCCCCAGGCTACGAGCAGTACTTC.

The chain recombines TRBV9 with TRBJ2-3; TRBD2 matches at 9 bases. From germline, CDR1 is SGDLS and CDR2 YYNGEE. CDR3 size: 19 residues. J lost 0 bases, V lost 0 bases, and 11 bases had no gene match. The CDR3 loop reads CASSVGAAGGMASTDTQYF. DNA of the CDR3: TGTGCCAGCAGCGTAGGCGCAGCGGGGGGAATGGCTAGCACAGATACGCAGTATTTT. Filled out from reference TRBV9 and TRBJ2-3, the complete variable domain reads DSGVTQTPKHLITATGQRVTLRCSPRSGDLSVYWYQQSLDQGLQFLIQYYNGEERAKGNILERFSAQQFPDLHSELNLSSLELGDSALYFCASSVGAAGGMASTDTQYFGPGTRLTVL.

The J gene is TRBJ2-5, the V gene TRBV14; no reliable D call. Trimming cost V 0 bases and J 4 bases, with 15 bases left between them. This CDR3 spans 16 amino acids. Germline CDR1 reads SGHDN; CDR2 reads FVKESK. The CDR3 DNA reads as TGTGCCAGCAGCCAAGATAGCTACCCCAAGCGAGAGACCCAGTACTTC. Translated, it gives CASSQDSYPKRETQYF.

The chain is built from TRBV5-1 and TRBJ2-7; 8 nucleotides agree with TRBD1. V dropped 4 bases and J dropped 0; count of bases not matched to a gene: 9. CDR3 length: 16 residues. Germline lookup yields CDR1 SGHRS and CDR2 YFSETQ. The CDR3 region is CASSTTGASLSYEQYF. CDR3 coding DNA: TGCGCCAGCAGCACGACAGGGGCCTCTCTCTCCTACGAGCAGTACTTC.

The genes are TRBV2 and TRBJ2-3; 11 bases are a match to TRBD2. CDR3 length: 18 amino acids. The ends lost 8 bases at V and 0 bases at J; junction bases unmatched: 13. Germline CDR1 reads SNHLY; CDR2 reads FYNNEI. The DNA for the CDR3 is TGTGCCAGCCGCGCGGAACTAGCGGGAGCCGGAAGCACAGATACGCAGTATTTT. Protein product: CASRAELAGAGSTDTQYF.

This sequence joins TRBV11-1 and TRBJ2-2; TRBD2 matches 7 bases. This CDR3 has 17 residues. V was pared by 5 bases and J by 9 bases, with 18 bases of the junction left unmatched. Germline lookup yields CDR1 SGHAT and CDR2 FQDESV (reference sequence). CDR3 region: CASSPLPLPTSKWELFF. For the CDR3, the DNA is TGTGCCAGCAGCCCCCTCCCCCTCCCGACTAGCAAGTGGGAGCTGTTTTTT.

This clone was seen once. This rearrangement joins TRBV11-3 to TRBJ2-1; TRBD2 is a possible D gene (5 bases). Looked up from germline, CDR1 is SGHNT and CDR2 is YENEEA. This CDR3 is 12 amino acids long. V dropped 1 base and J dropped 7 bases, with 5 bases sitting between them. The CDR3 DNA is TGTGCCAGCAGCTTAGGGACTAATGAGCAGTTCTTC. Encoded protein: CASSLGTNEQFF.

The chain is built from TRBV7-9 and TRBJ2-7, with no clear D. Trimming stripped 3 bases from V and 2 bases from J, with 20 bases between. Germline-derived CDR1 and CDR2 are SEHNR and FQNEAQ (reference sequence). The CDR3 length is 17 residues. CDR3 residues: CASSFQPVATSTYEQYF. CDR3 DNA: TGTGCCAGCAGCTTTCAACCCGTCGCTACCTCAACCTACGAGCAGTACTTC.

V gene TRBV19 combines with J gene TRBJ2-3; 12 positions match TRBD1. V dropped 4 bases and J dropped 5; count of bases not matched to a gene: 7. CDR3 size: 16 residues. From germline, CDR1 is LNHDA and CDR2 SQIVND (reference sequence). The CDR3 spells CASSNHRDRGRDTQYF. The CDR3 nucleotides are TGTGCCAGTAGTAACCACCGGGACAGGGGGCGAGATACGCAGTATTTT.

This clone was recorded a few times. The chain carries TRBV14 and TRBJ2-1; 11 nucleotides align to TRBD2. The length of the CDR3 is 15 residues. Germline V lookup: CDR1 SGHDN, CDR2 FVKESK. Trimming at V came to 1 base and at J to 10 bases, leaving 6 bases not matched to a gene. CDR3 protein: CASSQASSGRSEQFF. The CDR3 DNA reads as TGTGCCAGCAGCCAAGCATCTAGCGGGAGGAGCGAGCAGTTCTTC. The full variable domain, with the rest looked up from reference TRBV14 and TRBJ2-1, is EAGVTQFPSHSVIEKGQTVTLRCDPISGHDNLYWYRRVMGKEIKFLLHFVKESKQDESGMPNNRFLAERTGGTYSTLKVQPAELEDSGVYFCASSQASSGRSEQFFGPGTRLTVL.

This chain uses TRBV7-2 with TRBJ1-1; 8 bases align to TRBD1. The CDR3 length is 16 residues. V lost 0 bases, J lost 5 bases, and 8 bases stayed unmatched. Germline-derived CDR1 and CDR2 are SGHTA and FQGNSA. CDR3 DNA sequence: TGTGCCAGCAGCTTAGCGTCTGGACAGGGAGGGACTGAAGCTTTCTTT. Translation: CASSLASGQGGTEAFF.

The genes are TRBV2 and TRBJ2-2, with 7 nucleotides matching TRBD2. V trimming: 6 bases; J trimming: 5 bases; junction bases outside the gene matches: 3. CDR1 is SNHLY, CDR2 FYNNEI, per germline. The CDR3 covers 13 residues. The CDR3 DNA is TGTGCCAGCAGCCTGGGGGGGACCGGGGAGCTGTTTTTT. Protein sequence: CASSLGGTGELFF.

The V gene is TRBV28, the J gene TRBJ1-5; 7 nucleotides line up with TRBD1. The germline V gene encodes CDR1 MDHEN and CDR2 SYDVKM. Germline trimming cut 8 bases from V and 5 bases from J; bases unmatched to any gene: 9. The CDR3 loop spans 14 amino acids. The CDR3 nucleotides are TGTGCCAGCGAAAGAAGGGACAGTCATCAGCCCCAGCATTTT. Amino acids: CASERRDSHQPQHF.

The V call is TRBV5-6, the J call TRBJ2-5; D perhaps matches TRBD2 (5 bases). The CDR3 spans 13 residues. Germline CDR1 SGHDT, CDR2 YYEEEE. V was trimmed by 4 bases and J by 5 bases, leaving 12 bases between them. CDR3 in DNA: TGTGCCAGCAGCCTGACTACTTCCGAGACCCAGTACTTC. It yields the protein CASSLTTSETQYF.